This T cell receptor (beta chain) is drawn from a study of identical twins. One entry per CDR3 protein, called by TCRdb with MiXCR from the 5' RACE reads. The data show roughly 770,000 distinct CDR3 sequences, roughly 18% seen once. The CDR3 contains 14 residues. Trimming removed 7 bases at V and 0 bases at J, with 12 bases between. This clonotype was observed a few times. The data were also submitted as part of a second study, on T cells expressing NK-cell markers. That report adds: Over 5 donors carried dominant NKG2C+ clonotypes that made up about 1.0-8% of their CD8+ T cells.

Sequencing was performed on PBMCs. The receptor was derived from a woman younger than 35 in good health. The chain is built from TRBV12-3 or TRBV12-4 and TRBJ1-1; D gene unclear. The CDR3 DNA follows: TGTGCCAGCACCCGATGGGGTTTGAACACTGAAGCTTTCTTT. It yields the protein CASTRWGLNTEAFF.